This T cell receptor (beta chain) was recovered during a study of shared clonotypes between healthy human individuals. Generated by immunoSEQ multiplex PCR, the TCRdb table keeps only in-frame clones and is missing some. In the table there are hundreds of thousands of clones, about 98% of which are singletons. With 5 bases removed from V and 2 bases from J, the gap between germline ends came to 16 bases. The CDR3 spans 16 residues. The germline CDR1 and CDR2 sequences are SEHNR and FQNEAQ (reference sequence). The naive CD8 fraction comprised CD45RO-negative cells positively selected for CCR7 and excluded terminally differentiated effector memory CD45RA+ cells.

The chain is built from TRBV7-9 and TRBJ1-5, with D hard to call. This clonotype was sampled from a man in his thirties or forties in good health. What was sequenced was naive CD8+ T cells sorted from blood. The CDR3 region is CASSPQSSFGNQPQHF. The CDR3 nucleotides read TGTGCCAGCAGCCCGCAGAGCAGTTTCGGCAATCAGCCCCAGCATTTT.